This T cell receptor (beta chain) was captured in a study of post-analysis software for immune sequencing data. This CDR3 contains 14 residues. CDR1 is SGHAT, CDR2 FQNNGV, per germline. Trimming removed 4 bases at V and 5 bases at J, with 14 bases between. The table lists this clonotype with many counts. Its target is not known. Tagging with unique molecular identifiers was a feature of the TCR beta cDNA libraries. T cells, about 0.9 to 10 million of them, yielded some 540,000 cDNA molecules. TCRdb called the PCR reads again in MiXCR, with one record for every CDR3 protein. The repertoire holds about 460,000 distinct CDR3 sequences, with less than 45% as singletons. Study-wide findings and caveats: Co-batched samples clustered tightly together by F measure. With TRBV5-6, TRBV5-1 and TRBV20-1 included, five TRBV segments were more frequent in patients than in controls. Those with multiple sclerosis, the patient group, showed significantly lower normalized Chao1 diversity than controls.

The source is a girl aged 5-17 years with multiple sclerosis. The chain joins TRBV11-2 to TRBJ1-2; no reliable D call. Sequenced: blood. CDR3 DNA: TGTGCCAGCAGCTCCCCCCCGGCAGCTTATGGCTACACCTTC. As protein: CASSSPPAAYGYTF.